Each of the 13 T cell receptor beta chains below was sequenced from the same sample in a study of T cell responses to AZD1222 COVID-19 vaccine. This table comes from immunoSEQ multiplex PCR, and its TCRdb copy is limited to in-frame clones, with some not included. The sample holds some 130,000 clones, 88% seen once. Source: peripheral blood, taken on day 0 of AZD1222 vaccination. These receptors all stem from an adult in good health.

The V call is TRBV7-9, the J call TRBJ2-7, with D maybe TRBD1 (6 bases). The CDR3 totals 13 residues. Looked up from germline, CDR1 is SEHNR and CDR2 is FQNEAQ (reference sequence). V was pared by 5 bases and J by 3 bases, with 11 bases between. CDR3 coding DNA: TGTGCCAGCAGCCCACAGGGTCTCTACGAGCAGTACTTC. As protein: CASSPQGLYEQYF. Supplemented by reference TRBV7-9 and TRBJ2-7, the full variable domain reads DTGVSQNPRHKITKRGQNVTFRCDPISEHNRLYWYRQTLGQGPEFLTYFQNEAQLEKSRLLSDRFSAERPKGSFSTLEIQRTEQGDSAMYLCASSPQGLYEQYFGPGTRLTVT.

The genes are TRBV12-5 and TRBJ2-5; D is unclear. Germline lookup yields CDR1 LGHNT and CDR2 FRNRAP. The CDR3 extends over 13 amino acids. Trimming left V 6 bases short and J 5 bases short, with 13 bases between. CDR3: CASGLVGVETQYF. For the CDR3, the DNA is TGTGCTAGTGGCCTGGTTGGGGTCGAGACCCAGTACTTC.

This rearrangement joins TRBV5-8 to TRBJ2-1; TRBD2 might be the D (6 bases). Germline V gene data show CDR1 as SGHTS and CDR2 as YDEGEE. V shed 4 bases and J shed 4 bases, with 18 bases lying between them. This CDR3 region has 16 residues. CDR3 protein: CASSRRARTTYNEQFF. The CDR3 DNA follows: TGTGCCAGCAGCCGCCGGGCCCGGACTACTTACAATGAGCAGTTCTTC.

The chain links TRBV24-1 to TRBJ2-3, with 7 bases matching TRBD1. Germline V gene lookup returns CDR1 KGHDR and CDR2 SFDVKD. V shed 4 bases and J 6 bases; nucleotides not matched to a gene: 6. There are 14 residues in the CDR3. The CDR3 loop reads CATSEVQGLDTQYF. As DNA, the CDR3 is TGTGCCACCAGTGAAGTACAGGGGTTGGATACGCAGTATTTT.

The chain joins TRBV7-9 to TRBJ2-7, with 10 bases that match TRBD2. CDR1 is SEHNR, CDR2 FQNEAQ, per germline (reference sequence). V trimming: 5 bases; J trimming: 4 bases; junction bases outside the gene matches: 8. The length of the CDR3 is 15 residues. CDR3: CASSLALAGVYEQYF. CDR3 nucleotides: TGTGCCAGCAGCCTGGCGCTAGCGGGAGTATACGAGCAGTACTTC.

The chain carries TRBV6-5 and TRBJ1-1; TRBD1 is a possible D gene (5 bases). The CDR3 extends over 14 amino acids. Per germline, CDR1 MNHEY and CDR2 SVGAGI. V shed 2 bases and J shed 1 base, with 8 bases lying between them. The CDR3 spells CASSYAGGNTEAFF. In nucleotides, the CDR3 is TGTGCCAGCAGTTACGCTGGGGGGAACACTGAAGCTTTCTTT.

The chain is built from TRBV15 and TRBJ2-1; D remains ambiguous. From germline, CDR1 is LNHNV and CDR2 YYDKDF (reference sequence). This CDR3 contains 12 residues. Trimming removed 0 bases at V and 7 bases at J, with 4 bases between. In nucleotides, the CDR3 is TGTGCCACCAGCAGAGATGCTAATGAGCAGTTCTTC. Translated, it gives CATSRDANEQFF.

This clone was counted only a few times. This rearrangement joins TRBV7-9 to TRBJ2-7, with D perhaps TRBD1 (6 bases). V was shortened by 5 bases and J by 0 bases, with 14 bases between the two germline ends. Germline CDR1 is SEHNR and CDR2 is FQNEAQ (reference sequence). The CDR3 consists of 15 residues. CDR3 DNA: TGTGCCAGCAGCATTGGACAGTCAAGCTCCTACGAGCAGTACTTC. Translated: CASSIGQSSSYEQYF.

The chain links TRBV6-5 to TRBJ2-7, with 7 bases fitting TRBD1. The J segment lost 3 bases and the V segment lost 2 bases, leaving 4 bases of the junction unmatched. The CDR3 covers 14 residues. Per germline, CDR1 MNHEY and CDR2 SVGAGI. The CDR3 DNA sequence: TGTGCCAGCAGTTACCAGGGACAGCACTACGAGCAGTACTTC. It encodes CASSYQGQHYEQYF.

The chain uses TRBV10-3 and TRBJ1-5; tentative D call: TRBD1 (5 bases). V was pared by 3 bases and J by 0 bases, with 12 bases between. This CDR3 region has 16 residues. Germline V gene sequence: CDR1 ENHRY, CDR2 SYGVKD. In DNA form, the CDR3 reads TGTGCCATCAGTGAACACGGACATAATAGCAATCAGCCCCAGCATTTT. Translation: CAISEHGHNSNQPQHF.

The V gene is TRBV6-4, the J gene TRBJ2-3; 11 bases map to TRBD2. The CDR3 is 15 residues long. V dropped 6 bases and J dropped 4; count of bases not matched to a gene: 6. Germline-derived CDR1 and CDR2 are MRHNA and SNTAGT. Here the CDR3 reads CASSPGGLAADTQYF. The CDR3 bases are TGTGCCAGCAGCCCCGGGGGACTAGCGGCAGATACGCAGTATTTT.

In regard to this clone: Compared with germline, one end of the junction differs, possibly owing to a read error. This rearrangement joins TRBV7-7 to TRBJ2-7, with D perhaps TRBD1 (6 bases). The CDR3 runs 14 residues. Germline V gene lookup returns CDR1 SSHAT and CDR2 FNYEAQ (reference sequence). The CDR3 loop reads CASSASLIGGEQYF. The CDR3, as DNA: TGTGCTAGCAGCGCCTCCCTGATAGGGGGAGAGCAGTACTTC. Combining the CDR3 with reference TRBV7-7 and TRBJ2-7 gives the whole variable domain GAGVSQSPRYKVTKRGQDVTLRCDPISSHATLYWYQQALGQGPEFLTYFNYEAQPDKSGLPSDRFSAERPEGSISTLTIQRTEQRDSAMYRCASSASLIGGEQYFGPGTRLTVT.

This clone appeared once. The rearrangement links TRBV20-1 to TRBJ2-3; no firm D call. V was shortened by 3 bases and J by 0 bases, with 10 bases between the two germline ends. The germline gives CDR1 DFQATT, CDR2 SNEGSKA (reference sequence). This CDR3 has 14 amino acids. The CDR3 spells CSASTGVSTDTQYF. In nucleotides, the CDR3 is TGCAGTGCTAGTACTGGCGTGAGCACAGATACGCAGTATTTT.